This T cell receptor beta chain emerged from a study of blood T cell repertoires in COVID-19. Source study methods: Nucleated cell counts were estimated from reference gene primer amplification. Sequenced by immunoSEQ multiplex PCR; TCRdb stores in-frame clones only, minus some. For V, J and clone size, that table is used; D and trimming come from the DNA. The sample records roughly 330,000 clones, around 90% being singletons. The junction had 5 bases not matched to a gene; V was cut back by 0 bases and J by 6 bases. Germline V lookup: CDR1 SGHNT, CDR2 YYREEE (reference sequence). The CDR3 has 15 amino acids.

The chain is built from TRBV5-4 and TRBJ1-1; 10 bases are a match to TRBD1. The specimen sequenced was PBMCs or T cells enriched from blood (not recorded which). The sequence was obtained from a woman aged 25-40 years who had recovered from COVID-19. CDR3: CASSLAGTGVAEAFF. The CDR3 DNA follows: TGTGCCAGCAGCTTGGCAGGGACAGGGGTTGCTGAAGCTTTCTTT.